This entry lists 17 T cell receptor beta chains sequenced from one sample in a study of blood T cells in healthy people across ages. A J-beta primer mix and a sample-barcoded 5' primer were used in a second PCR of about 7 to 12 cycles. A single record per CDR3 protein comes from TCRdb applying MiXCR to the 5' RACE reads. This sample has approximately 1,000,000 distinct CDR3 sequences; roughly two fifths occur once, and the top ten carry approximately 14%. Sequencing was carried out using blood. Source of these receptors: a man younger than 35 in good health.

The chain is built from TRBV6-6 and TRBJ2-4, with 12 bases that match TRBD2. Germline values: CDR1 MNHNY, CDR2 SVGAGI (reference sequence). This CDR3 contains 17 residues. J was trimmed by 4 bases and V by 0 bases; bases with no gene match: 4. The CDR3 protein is CASSYSVLAGGKNIQYF. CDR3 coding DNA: TGTGCCAGCAGTTACTCGGTCCTAGCGGGGGGGAAAAACATTCAGTACTTC.

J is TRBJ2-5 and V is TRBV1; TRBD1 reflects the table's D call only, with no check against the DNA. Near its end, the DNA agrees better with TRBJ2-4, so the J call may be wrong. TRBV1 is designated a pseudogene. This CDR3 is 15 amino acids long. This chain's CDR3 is CTSSRNRDGKNIQYF. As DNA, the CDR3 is TGCACCAGCAGCCGAAACAGGGATGGCAAAAACATTCAGTACTTC.

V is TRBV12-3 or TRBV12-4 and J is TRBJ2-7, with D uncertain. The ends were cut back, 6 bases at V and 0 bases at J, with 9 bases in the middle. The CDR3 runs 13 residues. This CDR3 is CASRPGASYEQYF. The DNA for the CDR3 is TGTGCCAGCAGGCCTGGCGCCTCCTACGAGCAGTACTTC.

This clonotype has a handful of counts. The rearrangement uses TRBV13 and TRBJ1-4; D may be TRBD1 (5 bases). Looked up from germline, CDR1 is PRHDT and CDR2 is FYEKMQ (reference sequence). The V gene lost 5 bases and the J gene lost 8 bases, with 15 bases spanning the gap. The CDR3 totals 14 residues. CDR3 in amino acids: CASSEDRQSEKLFF. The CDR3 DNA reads TGTGCCAGCAGCGAAGACAGACAGAGCGAAAAACTGTTTTTT.

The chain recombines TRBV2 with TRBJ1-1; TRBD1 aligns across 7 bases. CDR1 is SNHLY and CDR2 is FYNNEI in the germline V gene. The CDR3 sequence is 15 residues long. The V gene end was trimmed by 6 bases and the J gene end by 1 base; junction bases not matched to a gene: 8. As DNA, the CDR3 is TGTGCCAGCAGCTCCCGACAGGGAGAGAACACTGAAGCTTTCTTT. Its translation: CASSSRQGENTEAFF.

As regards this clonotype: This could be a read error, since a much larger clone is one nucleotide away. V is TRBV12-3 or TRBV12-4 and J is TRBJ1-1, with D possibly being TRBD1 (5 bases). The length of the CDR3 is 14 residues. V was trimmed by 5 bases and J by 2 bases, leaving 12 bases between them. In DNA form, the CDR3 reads TGTGCCAGCAGTCCAAGGGGCAACAACACTGAAGCTTTCTTT. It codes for CASSPRGNNTEAFF.

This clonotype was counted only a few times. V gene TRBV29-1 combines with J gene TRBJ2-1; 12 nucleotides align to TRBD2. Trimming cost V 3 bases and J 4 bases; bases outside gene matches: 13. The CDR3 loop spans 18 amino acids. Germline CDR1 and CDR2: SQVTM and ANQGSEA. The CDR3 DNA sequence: TGCAGCGTTGATACACTAGCGGGGGGTCGGGGAGATTACAATGAGCAGTTCTTC. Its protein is CSVDTLAGGRGDYNEQFF.

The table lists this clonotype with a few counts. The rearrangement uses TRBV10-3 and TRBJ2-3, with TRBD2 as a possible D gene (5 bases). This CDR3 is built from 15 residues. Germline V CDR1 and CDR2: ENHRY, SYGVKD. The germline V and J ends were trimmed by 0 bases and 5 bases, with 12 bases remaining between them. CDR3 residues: CAISESGNGRDTQYF. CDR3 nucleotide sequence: TGTGCCATCAGTGAGTCCGGGAATGGACGAGATACGCAGTATTTT.

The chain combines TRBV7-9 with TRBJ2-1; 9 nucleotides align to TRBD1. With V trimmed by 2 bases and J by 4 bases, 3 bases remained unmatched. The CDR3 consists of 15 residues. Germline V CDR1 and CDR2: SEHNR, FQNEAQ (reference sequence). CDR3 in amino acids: CASSLWDREYNEQFF. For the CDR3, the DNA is TGTGCCAGCAGCTTATGGGACAGGGAGTACAATGAGCAGTTCTTC. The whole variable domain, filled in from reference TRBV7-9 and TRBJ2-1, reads DTGVSQNPRHKITKRGQNVTFRCDPISEHNRLYWYRQTLGQGPEFLTYFQNEAQLEKSRLLSDRFSAERPKGSFSTLEIQRTEQGDSAMYLCASSLWDREYNEQFFGPGTRLTVL.

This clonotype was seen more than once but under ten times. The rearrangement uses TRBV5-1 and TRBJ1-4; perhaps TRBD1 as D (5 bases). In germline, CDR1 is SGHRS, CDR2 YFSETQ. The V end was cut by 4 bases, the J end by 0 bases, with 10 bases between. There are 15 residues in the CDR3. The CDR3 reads CASSQGHATNEKLFF. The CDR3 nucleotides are TGCGCCAGCAGCCAAGGACACGCAACTAATGAAAAACTGTTTTTT.

The CDR3 here is CASSQEAQTPGWYTEAFF. The CDR3 DNA reads as TGTGCCAGCAGCCAAGAAGCACAGACGCCCGGATGGTACACTGAAGCTTTCTTT. This sequence joins TRBV4-2 and TRBJ1-1; unclear D gene. Per germline, CDR1 LGHNA and CDR2 YNFKEQ. There are 18 residues in the CDR3. V shed 0 bases and J shed 3 bases, with 20 bases lying between them.

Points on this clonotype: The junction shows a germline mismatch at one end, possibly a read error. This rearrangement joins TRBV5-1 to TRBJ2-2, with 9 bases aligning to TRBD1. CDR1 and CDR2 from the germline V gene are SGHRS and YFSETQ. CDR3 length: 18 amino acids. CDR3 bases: TGCGCCAGCAGCTTGGACATTATCAGGACAGGGGAGGCCGGGAAGCTGTTTTTT. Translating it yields CASSLDIIRTGEAGKLFF.

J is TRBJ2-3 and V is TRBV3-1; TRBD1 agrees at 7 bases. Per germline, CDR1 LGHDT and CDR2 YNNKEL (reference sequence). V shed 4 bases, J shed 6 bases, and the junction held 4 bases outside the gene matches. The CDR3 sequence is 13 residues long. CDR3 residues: CASSRQGVDTQYF. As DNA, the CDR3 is TGTGCCAGCAGCCGACAGGGTGTGGATACGCAGTATTTT.

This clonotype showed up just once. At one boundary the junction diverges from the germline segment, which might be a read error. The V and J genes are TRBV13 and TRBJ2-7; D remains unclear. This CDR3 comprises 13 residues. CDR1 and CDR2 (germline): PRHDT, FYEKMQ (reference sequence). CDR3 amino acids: CASSLTPTYKQYF. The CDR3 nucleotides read TGTGCCAGCAGCTTGACACCTACCTACAAGCAGTACTTC.

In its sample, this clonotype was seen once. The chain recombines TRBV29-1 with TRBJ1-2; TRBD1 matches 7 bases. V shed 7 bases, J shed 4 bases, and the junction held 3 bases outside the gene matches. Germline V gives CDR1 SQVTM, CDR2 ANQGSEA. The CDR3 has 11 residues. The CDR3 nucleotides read TGCAGCGGCAGGGGGTTCTATGGCTACACCTTC. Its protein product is CSGRGFYGYTF.

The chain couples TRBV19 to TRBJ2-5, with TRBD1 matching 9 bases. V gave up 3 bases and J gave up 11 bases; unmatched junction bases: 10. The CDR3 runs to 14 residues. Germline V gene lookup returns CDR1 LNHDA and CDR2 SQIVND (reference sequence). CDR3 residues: CASSIGDRVDEQYF. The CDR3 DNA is TGTGCCAGTAGTATTGGGGACAGGGTCGATGAGCAGTACTTC.

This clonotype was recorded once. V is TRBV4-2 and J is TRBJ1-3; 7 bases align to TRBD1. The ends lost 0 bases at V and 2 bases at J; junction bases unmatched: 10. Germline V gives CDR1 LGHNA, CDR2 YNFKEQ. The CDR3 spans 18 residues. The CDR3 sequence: CASSQDPTRGGAGNTIYF. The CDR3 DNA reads TGTGCCAGCAGCCAAGATCCTACTCGAGGGGGCGCTGGAAACACCATATATTTT.